The 31 T cell receptor beta chains listed next were all sequenced from one sample in a study of human CD8 memory T cell subsets (dated by TCRdb to about 2020). TCRdb lists the instrument as NextSeq 550. A Human TCR Profiling Kit was used to prepare UMI-labeled 5' RACE TCRbeta libraries. TCRdb reprocessed the reads and lists each CDR3 protein sequence as a single entry, with no DNA. The table of this sample itemizes around 10,000 distinct CDR3 sequences. The ten largest clones represent 20% of the sample. Early differentiated memory cells that were CCR7+ PD-1+ TIGIT+ and showed dysfunctional, exhausted-like traits were classified as progenitor exhausted-like memory CD8+ T cells (TPEX). Source material: CD8+ T cells from PBMCs. The receptors stem from a human donor in good health.

The chain combines TRBV7-2 with TRBJ1-3; TCRdb reports TRBD1, a call that lacks DNA to check it against. Germline V gene lookup returns CDR1 SGHTA and CDR2 FQGNSA. The CDR3 length is 16 residues. The CDR3: CASTAGIYSSGNTIYF.

The V gene is TRBV28, the J gene TRBJ2-1; TCRdb picks TRBD1, but there is no DNA to check that call. CDR1 is MDHEN, CDR2 SYDVKM, per germline. This CDR3 has 14 residues. Here the CDR3 reads CASSPQTGGNEQFF.

This rearrangement joins TRBV3-1 to TRBJ1-2. Germline CDR1 reads LGHDT; CDR2 reads YNNKEL (reference sequence). This CDR3 region has 18 residues. The CDR3 loop is CASSQGRSSGRLLGGYTF.

The V call is TRBV5-1, the J call TRBJ1-1; TCRdb outputs TRBD1, but without DNA this stays unchecked. The CDR3 spans 17 residues. Germline-derived CDR1 and CDR2 are SGHRS and YFSETQ. The CDR3 sequence is CASSLVGEGARNTEAFF.

V gene TRBV5-1 combines with J gene TRBJ2-1; TCRdb calls TRBD2, which cannot be checked without DNA. Germline V CDR1 and CDR2: SGHRS, YFSETQ. This CDR3 spans 14 amino acids. This chain's CDR3 is CASTGLGENNEQFF.

The chain carries TRBV27 and TRBJ2-2; as DNA is missing, the TRBD1 call by TCRdb cannot be tested. Germline CDR1 MNHEY, CDR2 SMNVEV (reference sequence). The CDR3 loop spans 18 amino acids. CDR3 in amino acids: CAIGIGTGALWNTGELFF.

The chain uses TRBV7-9 and TRBJ2-2; TCRdb's assignment of TRBD1 cannot be checked, as there is no DNA. Germline values: CDR1 SEHNR, CDR2 FQNEAQ (reference sequence). CDR3 length: 15 amino acids. CDR3 in amino acids: CASSPPDRGPGELFF.

This rearrangement joins TRBV29-1 to TRBJ1-2; TCRdb's D call of TRBD1 is untestable without DNA. Per the germline V gene, CDR1 is SQVTM and CDR2 is ANQGSEA. This CDR3 spans 12 amino acids. CDR3 sequence reads: CSVRQGGRGYTF.

Judged by frequency, this clonotype is medium-sized. V and J are TRBV7-8 and TRBJ1-1. Germline assignment: CDR1 SGHVS and CDR2 FQNEAQ. This CDR3 has 15 residues. This CDR3 is CASSLTRLGNTEAFF.

This clonotype is called medium-sized based on its frequency. V gene TRBV5-1 combines with J gene TRBJ1-1; TCRdb proposes TRBD1, but this gene call is untestable without DNA. This CDR3 has 15 residues. CDR1 and CDR2 from the germline V gene are SGHRS and YFSETQ. CDR3 sequence reads: CASSIRDTKRTEAFF.

The rearrangement links TRBV5-5 to TRBJ1-5. Per germline, CDR1 SGHKS and CDR2 YYEKEE (reference sequence). This CDR3 is 14 amino acids long. CDR3: CASSRRLANQPQHF.

The chain carries TRBV11-2 and TRBJ2-3. CDR3 size: 15 residues. Per germline, CDR1 SGHAT and CDR2 FQNNGV. The CDR3: CASSFEGTSIDTQYF. The full variable domain, its missing parts supplied by reference TRBV11-2 and TRBJ2-3, is EAGVAQSPRYKIIEKRQSVAFWCNPISGHATLYWYQQILGQGPKLLIQFQNNGVVDDSQLPKDRFSAERLKGVDSTLKIQPAKLEDSAVYLCASSFEGTSIDTQYFGPGTRLTVL.

In terms of frequency, this clonotype is medium-sized. The chain uses TRBV28 and TRBJ2-1; the TRBD2 assignment by TCRdb is unverifiable without DNA. CDR1 and CDR2 from the germline V gene are MDHEN and SYDVKM. The CDR3 is 15 residues long. CDR3 sequence reads: CASRARGASYNEQFF. Using reference TRBV28 and TRBJ2-1 for the parts outside the CDR3, the full variable domain is DVKVTQSSRYLVKRTGEKVFLECVQDMDHENMFWYRQDPGLGLRLIYFSYDVKMKEKGDIPEGYSVSREKKERFSLILESASTNQTSMYLCASRARGASYNEQFFGPGTRLTVL.

The CDR3: CASSPGGNEQFF. The genes are TRBV11-2 and TRBJ2-1; the TRBD1 assignment by TCRdb is unverifiable without DNA. The length of the CDR3 is 12 residues. Germline CDR1 is SGHAT and CDR2 is FQNNGV.

The chain links TRBV2 to TRBJ2-7; TCRdb selects TRBD2, and the lack of DNA leaves this call unchecked. CDR3 size: 16 residues. The V gene's germline CDR1 is SNHLY and CDR2 FYNNEI. The CDR3 loop reads CASSEARSGPSYEQYF.

The chain carries TRBV5-8 and TRBJ2-1; TCRdb indicates TRBD1, and absent DNA this call remains unverified. The CDR3 is 17 residues long. Germline CDR1 is SGHTS and CDR2 is YDEGEE. This chain's CDR3 is CASSPGQAAWVYNEQFF.

This CDR3 is CASSQDRAEDGYTF. The J gene is TRBJ1-2, the V gene TRBV4-2; TCRdb gives TRBD1 as the D gene, but with no DNA this cannot be confirmed. There are 14 residues in the CDR3. From germline, CDR1 is LGHNA and CDR2 YNFKEQ.

The CDR3 region is CASSHSLAGGPPPTGQYF. The chain is built from TRBV23-1 and TRBJ2-7; TCRdb's assignment of TRBD2 cannot be checked, as there is no DNA. TRBV23-1 is sorted into the ORF group, with uncertain function. This CDR3 spans 18 amino acids.

The V call is TRBV29-1, the J call TRBJ1-4; the D call from TCRdb, TRBD1, cannot be confirmed without DNA. Germline values: CDR1 SQVTM, CDR2 ANQGSEA. The CDR3 is made up of 14 amino acids. CDR3 residues: CSVYLRTVGEKLFF. Looking up the rest from reference TRBV29-1 and TRBJ1-4 gives the full variable domain: SAVISQKPSRDICQRGTSLTIQCQVDSQVTMMFWYRQQPGQSLTLIATANQGSEATYESGFVIDKFPISRPNLTFSTLTVSNMSPEDSSIYLCSVYLRTVGEKLFFGSGTQLSVL.

The chain joins TRBV7-9 to TRBJ2-2; lacking DNA, the TRBD2 call made by TCRdb goes unchecked. The CDR3 extends over 16 amino acids. Germline lookup yields CDR1 SEHNR and CDR2 FQNEAQ (reference sequence). The CDR3 sequence is CASSLAAELAPGELFF. The variable domain in full, completed from reference TRBV7-9 and TRBJ2-2, reads DTGVSQNPRHKITKRGQNVTFRCDPISEHNRLYWYRQTLGQGPEFLTYFQNEAQLEKSRLLSDRFSAERPKGSFSTLEIQRTEQGDSAMYLCASSLAAELAPGELFFGEGSRLTVL.

V is TRBV25-1 and J is TRBJ2-7. CDR1 and CDR2 from the germline V gene are MGHDK and SYGVNS. The CDR3 has 15 residues. This chain's CDR3 is CASSEGSTSTHEQYF.

This clonotype shows up as medium-sized by frequency. This CDR3 is CASTSNPSGITEAFF. The chain couples TRBV5-6 to TRBJ1-1; checking the TCRdb D call of TRBD1 is not possible without DNA. This CDR3 region has 15 residues. The germline CDR1 and CDR2 sequences are SGHDT and YYEEEE.

The J gene is TRBJ2-7, the V gene TRBV2. CDR1 is SNHLY, CDR2 FYNNEI, per germline. The CDR3 is 16 residues long. CDR3 loop: CASSEASTASTYEQYF. Full variable domain (missing parts from reference TRBV2 and TRBJ2-7): EPEVTQTPSHQVTQMGQEVILRCVPISNHLYFYWYRQILGQKVEFLVSFYNNEISEKSEIFDDQFSVERPDGSNFTLKIRSTKLEDSAMYFCASSEASTASTYEQYFGPGTRLTVT.

The chain links TRBV4-3 to TRBJ2-7; TCRdb reports TRBD1, a call that lacks DNA to check it against. Germline V gives CDR1 LGHNA, CDR2 YSLEER. The CDR3 length is 13 residues. The CDR3 spells CASSQAGAGEQYF.

V and J are TRBV6-2 or TRBV6-3 and TRBJ2-7; TCRdb's D call, TRBD2, is unchecked because there is no DNA. Germline V CDR1 and CDR2: MNHEY, SVGEGT. The CDR3 length is 17 residues. CDR3 sequence reads: CASSPVPSGSRFYEQYF.

This rearrangement joins TRBV28 to TRBJ2-2. The CDR3 sequence is 15 residues long. Germline CDR1 MDHEN, CDR2 SYDVKM. The CDR3: CASRSGSINTGELFF.

The chain links TRBV7-2 to TRBJ1-2; TCRdb's D call, TRBD1, is unchecked because there is no DNA. The CDR3 contains 16 residues. Germline CDR1 and CDR2: SGHTA and FQGNSA. The chain's CDR3 is CASSPFPGPNLGGYTF.

V is TRBV2 and J is TRBJ1-1; the D gene TCRdb calls, TRBD1, cannot be checked with no DNA. Germline CDR1 and CDR2: SNHLY and FYNNEI. CDR3 length equals 13 residues. The CDR3 loop reads CASSGTVLREAFF.

The chain recombines TRBV4-3 with TRBJ2-3; TCRdb's D gene call, TRBD1, goes unchecked for lack of DNA. The germline V gene encodes CDR1 LGHNA and CDR2 YSLEER. CDR3 length equals 13 residues. The CDR3 reads CASSQWGGDTQYF.

This clonotype registers medium-sized by frequency. The chain recombines TRBV7-8 with TRBJ2-2; as DNA is missing, the TRBD1 call by TCRdb cannot be tested. The CDR3 sequence is 14 residues long. Germline CDR1 SGHVS, CDR2 FQNEAQ. The CDR3 here is CASSVLRGTGELFF.

Judged by frequency, this clonotype is medium-sized (0.01 to 0.1%). The V and J genes are TRBV5-6 and TRBJ2-1; the TCRdb D gene call, TRBD2, has no DNA to confirm it. CDR3 size: 15 residues. Germline CDR1 and CDR2: SGHDT and YYEEEE. The CDR3: CASSLTSAFYNEQFF.